Listed below are T cell receptor beta chains from one sample, sequenced in a study of blood T cell repertoires in COVID-19. Libraries were prepared by immunoSEQ multiplex PCR; TCRdb keeps only in-frame clonotypes and omits some of them. There are approximately 240,000 clones in the sample; roughly nine tenths occur only once, and about an eighth lies in the top ten. Source material: peripheral blood. The receptor set was obtained from a woman younger than 30 who had recovered from COVID-19. CDR3s include the opening cysteine and the closing phenylalanine or tryptophan. The order of the fields is clone size, D gene, V gene, J gene, CDR3 DNA, CDR3 protein. D genes are given only for firm matches. Clone size, where shown, is once, few, many, or a class for clones that have expanded.

abundance: .; d_gene: TRBD1; v_gene: TRBV5-4; j_gene: TRBJ1-6; CDR3nt: TGTGCCAGCAGCTTGACAGGACAGGGCGGCAATTCACCCCTCCACTTT; CDR3aa: CASSLTGQGGNSPLHF
abundance: .; d_gene: .; v_gene: TRBV11-2; j_gene: TRBJ1-2; CDR3nt: TGTGCCAGCAGCCCGGACGGACTCTATGGCTACACCTTC; CDR3aa: CASSPDGLYGYTF
abundance: .; d_gene: .; v_gene: TRBV30; j_gene: TRBJ2-5; CDR3nt: TGTGCCTGGAGTGTTCGGGGGACCCAGTACTTC; CDR3aa: CAWSVRGTQYF
abundance: .; d_gene: TRBD1; v_gene: TRBV7-2; j_gene: TRBJ1-5; CDR3nt: TGTGCCAGCAGCTTAGCGGACAGGGGACAGCCCCAGCATTTT; CDR3aa: CASSLADRGQPQHF
abundance: .; d_gene: TRBD1; v_gene: TRBV11-2; j_gene: TRBJ1-4; CDR3nt: TGTGCCAGCAGCACTCGGGACAGGGAGGAAGAAAAACTGTTTTTT; CDR3aa: CASSTRDREEEKLFF
abundance: .; d_gene: TRBD2; v_gene: TRBV5-1; j_gene: TRBJ2-1; CDR3nt: TGCGCCAGCAGCTTCGGGGCTAGCGGGAGGGCCTTCAATGAGCAGTTCTTC; CDR3aa: CASSFGASGRAFNEQFF
abundance: .; d_gene: TRBD1; v_gene: TRBV6-2/TRBV6-3; j_gene: TRBJ2-5; CDR3nt: TGTGCCAGCAGTCCAACAGGGGGCGGACAGACCCAGTACTTC; CDR3aa: CASSPTGGGQTQYF
abundance: .; d_gene: TRBD1; v_gene: TRBV9; j_gene: TRBJ2-2; CDR3nt: TGTGCCAGCAGCCAAACAAGATTGGACAGGGCGAACACCGGGGAGCTGTTTTTT; CDR3aa: CASSQTRLDRANTGELFF
abundance: .; d_gene: TRBD2; v_gene: TRBV27; j_gene: TRBJ2-3; CDR3nt: TGTGCCAGCAGTTTAGTAGCGGGAGGGAATACGCAGTATTTT; CDR3aa: CASSLVAGGNTQYF
abundance: .; d_gene: TRBD1; v_gene: TRBV27; j_gene: TRBJ2-1; CDR3nt: TGTGCCAGCAGTATCCGGACAGGGTACAATGAGCAGTTCTTC; CDR3aa: CASSIRTGYNEQFF
abundance: few; d_gene: .; v_gene: TRBV19; j_gene: TRBJ2-7; CDR3nt: TGTGCCAGTAGTATAAGTGATGGGAGCGAGCAGTACTTC; CDR3aa: CASSISDGSEQYF
abundance: .; d_gene: TRBD2; v_gene: TRBV29-1; j_gene: TRBJ2-7; CDR3nt: TGCAGCGTTTGGACTAGCGGGACTTCCTACGAGCAGTACTTC; CDR3aa: CSVWTSGTSYEQYF
abundance: .; d_gene: .; v_gene: TRBV10-3; j_gene: TRBJ1-3; CDR3nt: TGTGCCATCGCCAGGGATGGAAACACCATATATTTT; CDR3aa: CAIARDGNTIYF
abundance: .; d_gene: .; v_gene: TRBV6-6; j_gene: TRBJ1-5; CDR3nt: TGTGCCAGCAGTTACTCACCGGGGGGCAACAATCAGCCCCAGCATTTT; CDR3aa: CASSYSPGGNNQPQHF
abundance: .; d_gene: .; v_gene: TRBV19; j_gene: TRBJ2-3; CDR3nt: TGTGCCAGTAGTATACGCAGGGAACTAGCTAGCACAGATACGCAGTATTTT; CDR3aa: CASSIRRELASTDTQYF
abundance: .; d_gene: .; v_gene: TRBV4-2; j_gene: TRBJ1-2; CDR3nt: TGTGCCAGCAGCCAAGAGGTTGGAGGGCGTTCTAACTATGGCTACACCTTC; CDR3aa: CASSQEVGGRSNYGYTF
abundance: .; d_gene: .; v_gene: TRBV30; j_gene: TRBJ1-3; CDR3nt: TGTGCCTGGAGGGGACTTTCGTCTGGAAACACCATATATTTT; CDR3aa: CAWRGLSSGNTIYF